The source of this TCR beta chain is a study of blood T cell repertoires in COVID-19. The protocol was immunoSEQ multiplex PCR, while the TCRdb copy is restricted to in-frame clones and leaves out a portion. Altogether tens of thousands of clones are present, approximately 80% being singletons, with the ten largest covering about an eighth. From germline, CDR1 is ENHRY and CDR2 SYGVKD. There are 14 residues in the CDR3. V shed 6 bases, J shed 5 bases, and the junction held 9 bases outside the gene matches. This TCR was sampled from a man in his fifties or sixties with COVID-19, enrolled during active disease. The chain joins TRBV10-3 to TRBJ1-2, with 7 nucleotides matching TRBD1. The material sequenced was peripheral blood. CDR3 protein: CAISAEGARYGYTF. The DNA of the CDR3 is TGTGCCATCAGCGCAGAGGGGGCTCGGTATGGCTACACCTTC.